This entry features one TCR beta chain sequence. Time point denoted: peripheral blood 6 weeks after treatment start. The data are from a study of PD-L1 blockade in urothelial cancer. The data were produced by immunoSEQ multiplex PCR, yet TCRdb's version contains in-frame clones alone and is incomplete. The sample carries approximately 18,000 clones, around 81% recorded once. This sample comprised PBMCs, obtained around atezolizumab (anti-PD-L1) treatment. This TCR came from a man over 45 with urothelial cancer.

The CDR3, as DNA: TGTGCCAGCAGTTTATCGGAGACCGGGGAGCTGTTTTTT. Translated, it gives CASSLSETGELFF. The chain joins TRBV27 to TRBJ2-2; D ambiguous. Germline lookup yields CDR1 MNHEY and CDR2 SMNVEV (reference sequence). V shed 0 bases and J shed 5 bases, with 4 bases lying between them. The CDR3 has 13 amino acids.